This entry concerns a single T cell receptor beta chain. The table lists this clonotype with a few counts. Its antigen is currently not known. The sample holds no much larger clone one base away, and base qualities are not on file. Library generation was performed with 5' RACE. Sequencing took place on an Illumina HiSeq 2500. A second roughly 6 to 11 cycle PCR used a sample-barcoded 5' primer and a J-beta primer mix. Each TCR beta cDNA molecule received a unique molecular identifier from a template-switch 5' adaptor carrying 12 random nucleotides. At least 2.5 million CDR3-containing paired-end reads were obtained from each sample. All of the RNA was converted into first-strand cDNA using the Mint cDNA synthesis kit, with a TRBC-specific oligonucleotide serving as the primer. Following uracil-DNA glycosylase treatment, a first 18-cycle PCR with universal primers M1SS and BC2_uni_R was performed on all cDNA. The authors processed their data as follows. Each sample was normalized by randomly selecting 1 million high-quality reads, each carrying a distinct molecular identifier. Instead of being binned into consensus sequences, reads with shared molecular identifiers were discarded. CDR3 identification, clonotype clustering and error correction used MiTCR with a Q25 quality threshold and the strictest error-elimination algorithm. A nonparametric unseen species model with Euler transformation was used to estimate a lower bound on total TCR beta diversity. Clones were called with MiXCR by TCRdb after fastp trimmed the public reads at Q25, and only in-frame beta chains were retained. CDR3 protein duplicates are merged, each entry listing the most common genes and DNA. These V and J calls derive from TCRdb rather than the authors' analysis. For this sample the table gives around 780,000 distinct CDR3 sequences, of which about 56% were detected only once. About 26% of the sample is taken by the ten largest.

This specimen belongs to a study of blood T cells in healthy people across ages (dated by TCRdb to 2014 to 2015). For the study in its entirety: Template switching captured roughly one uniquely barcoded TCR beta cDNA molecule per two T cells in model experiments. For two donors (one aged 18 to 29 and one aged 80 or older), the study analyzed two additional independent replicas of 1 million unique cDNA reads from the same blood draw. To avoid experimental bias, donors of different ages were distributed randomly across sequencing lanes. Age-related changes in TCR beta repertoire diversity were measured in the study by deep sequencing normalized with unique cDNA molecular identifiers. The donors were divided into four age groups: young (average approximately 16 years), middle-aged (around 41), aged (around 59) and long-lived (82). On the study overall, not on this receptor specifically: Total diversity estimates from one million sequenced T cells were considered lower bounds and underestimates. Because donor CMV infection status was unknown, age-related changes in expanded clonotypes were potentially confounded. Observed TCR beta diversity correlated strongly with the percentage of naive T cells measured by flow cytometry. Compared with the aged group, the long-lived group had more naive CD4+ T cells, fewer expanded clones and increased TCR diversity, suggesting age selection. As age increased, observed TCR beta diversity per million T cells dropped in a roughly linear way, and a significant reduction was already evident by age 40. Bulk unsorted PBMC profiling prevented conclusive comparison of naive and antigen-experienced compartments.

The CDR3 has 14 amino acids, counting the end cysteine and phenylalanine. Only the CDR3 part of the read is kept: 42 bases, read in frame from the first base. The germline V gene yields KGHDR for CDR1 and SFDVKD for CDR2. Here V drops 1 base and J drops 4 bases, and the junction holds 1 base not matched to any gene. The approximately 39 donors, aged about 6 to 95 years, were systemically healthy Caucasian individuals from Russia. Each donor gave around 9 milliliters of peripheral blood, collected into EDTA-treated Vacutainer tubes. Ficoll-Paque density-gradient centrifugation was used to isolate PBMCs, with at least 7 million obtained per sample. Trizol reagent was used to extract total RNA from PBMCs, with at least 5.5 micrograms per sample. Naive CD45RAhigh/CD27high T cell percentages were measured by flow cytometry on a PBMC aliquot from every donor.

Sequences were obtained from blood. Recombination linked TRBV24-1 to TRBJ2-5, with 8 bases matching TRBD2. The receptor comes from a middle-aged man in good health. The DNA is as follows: TGTGCCACCAGTGATTTTGCGGGGGGAGAGACCCAGTACTTC. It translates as CATSDFAGGETQYF.